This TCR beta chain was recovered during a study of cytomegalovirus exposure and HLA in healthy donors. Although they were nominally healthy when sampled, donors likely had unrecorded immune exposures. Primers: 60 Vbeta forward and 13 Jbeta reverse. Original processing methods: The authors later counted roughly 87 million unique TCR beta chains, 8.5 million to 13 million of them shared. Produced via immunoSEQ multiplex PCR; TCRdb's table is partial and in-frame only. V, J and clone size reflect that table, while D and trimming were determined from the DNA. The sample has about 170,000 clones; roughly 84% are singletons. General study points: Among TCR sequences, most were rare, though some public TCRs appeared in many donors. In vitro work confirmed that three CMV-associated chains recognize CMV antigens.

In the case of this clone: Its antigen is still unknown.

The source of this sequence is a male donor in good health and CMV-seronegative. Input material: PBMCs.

Here the CDR3 DNA reads TGCGCCAGCAGCCAAGACCTCCGGGACAGGGAGGAGGGCTACACCTTC. This codes for CASSQDLRDREEGYTF. The rearrangement links TRBV4-1 to TRBJ1-2, with TRBD1 matching 9 bases. CDR3 length equals 16 residues. The ends lost 0 bases at V and 8 bases at J; junction bases unmatched: 10. CDR1 is MGHRA, CDR2 YSYEKL, per germline.